These T cell receptor beta chains were read from a single sample in a study of identifying expanded T cells in peripheral blood. Profiled with immunoSEQ multiplex PCR; TCRdb holds only in-frame clones, not every one. The sample has 70,000 to 95,000 clones, more than 70% seen once. Sequencing was done on a sample of blood. Receptor source: a person between 18 and 70 years old in good health. Both conserved end residues are part of each CDR3. Each record gives: J gene, V gene, CDR3 protein.

J gene: TRBJ1-1
V gene: TRBV28
CDR3 protein: CASNFRKINTEAFF

J gene: TRBJ2-2
V gene: TRBV28
CDR3 protein: CASSSMGYRTGELFF

J gene: TRBJ2-3
V gene: TRBV6-4
CDR3 protein: CASSDVAGGLDTQYF

J gene: TRBJ2-5
V gene: TRBV2
CDR3 protein: CASRAGDTGETQYF

J gene: TRBJ1-6
V gene: TRBV28
CDR3 protein: CASSFRPTGSDSPLHF

J gene: TRBJ2-2
V gene: TRBV25-1
CDR3 protein: CASSGQGAVTGELFF

J gene: TRBJ1-5
V gene: TRBV14
CDR3 protein: CASSQVRTGPQHF

J gene: TRBJ1-2
V gene: TRBV15
CDR3 protein: CATSRVRRTNYGYTF

J gene: TRBJ2-1
V gene: TRBV7-7
CDR3 protein: CASSLLAGGEQFF

J gene: TRBJ2-5
V gene: TRBV7-2
CDR3 protein: CASSPRLGETQYF

J gene: TRBJ2-1
V gene: TRBV30
CDR3 protein: CAWSARDRVRNEQFF

J gene: TRBJ2-2
V gene: TRBV10-3
CDR3 protein: CAISGYGGTGELFF

J gene: TRBJ1-1
V gene: TRBV19
CDR3 protein: CASSIPGGARTEAFF

J gene: TRBJ1-5
V gene: TRBV28
CDR3 protein: CASIDRVGNQPQHF

J gene: TRBJ2-5
V gene: TRBV28
CDR3 protein: CASSFNRGQETQYF

J gene: TRBJ2-3
V gene: TRBV6-1
CDR3 protein: CASSERDPNTQYF

J gene: TRBJ2-5
V gene: TRBV18
CDR3 protein: CASSPGPGEGGRQWTQYF

J gene: TRBJ2-6
V gene: TRBV4-2
CDR3 protein: CASSPEGAGANVLTF

J gene: TRBJ2-3
V gene: TRBV6-4
CDR3 protein: CASSDSRDGGTDTQYF

J gene: TRBJ1-5
V gene: TRBV30
CDR3 protein: CAWNKGQGGNQPQHF

J gene: TRBJ2-7
V gene: TRBV4-3
CDR3 protein: CASSQDGSGLEEQYF

J gene: TRBJ2-4
V gene: TRBV4-1
CDR3 protein: CASSSQTAKNIQYF